This paragraph reports one TCR beta chain. Antigen unknown. This entry belongs to a study of cytomegalovirus exposure and HLA in healthy donors. Across the study: Inside one of the first data releases sat around 80 million unique TCRs taken from HLA-typed donors. Study conclusions and caveats: The availability of immune exposure information extended only to CMV serostatus. Among the most significant clusters, several appeared linked to common viral pathogens in a later analysis. Sequencing likely produced, as an artifact, a cluster of highly shared sequence variants.

Trimming cost V 1 base and J 3 bases, with 7 bases left between them. Germline-derived CDR1 and CDR2 are LNHDA and SQIVND (reference sequence). The CDR3 spans 13 residues. 13 Jbeta primers and 60 Vbeta primers were used for the PCR. Profiled with immunoSEQ multiplex PCR; TCRdb holds only in-frame clones, not every one. This sample has about 120,000 clones; about 76% occur once, and the top ten carry approximately 31%. The clonotype comes from a man aged 55-75 years in good health and CMV-seropositive. Sequenced material: PBMCs. The chain is built from TRBV19 and TRBJ2-7; no clear D. Written as DNA, the CDR3 is TGTGCCAGTAGTATAGGAGGCAGCTACGAGCAGTACTTC. It codes for CASSIGGSYEQYF.